In its sample, the clone carrying this T cell receptor (beta chain) was seen once. Antigen unknown. This entry comes from a study of shared clonotypes between healthy human individuals. Study results and limitations: Lower generation probabilities were found for non-shared clonotypes than for those shared by all four donors. Compared with memory subsets, naive subsets generally had larger estimated richness.

Profiled with immunoSEQ multiplex PCR; TCRdb holds only in-frame clones, not every one. The sample contains more than 1.2 million clones, 97% to 99% of which appear only once. This TCR derives from a man aged 25 to 40 in good health. The sample taken for sequencing was naive CD4+ T cells sorted from blood. Subset defined: CD45RA+ positively selected.

The CDR3 here is CASSPAQLGGRADTQYF. The CDR3 DNA reads as TGCGCCAGCAGCCCGGCGCAGCTTGGCGGGAGAGCAGATACGCAGTATTTT. The V gene is TRBV5-1, the J gene TRBJ2-3, with 7 bases identical to TRBD2. The CDR3 is 17 residues long. Germline V lookup: CDR1 SGHRS, CDR2 YFSETQ. J lost 4 bases, V lost 4 bases, and 15 bases had no gene match.